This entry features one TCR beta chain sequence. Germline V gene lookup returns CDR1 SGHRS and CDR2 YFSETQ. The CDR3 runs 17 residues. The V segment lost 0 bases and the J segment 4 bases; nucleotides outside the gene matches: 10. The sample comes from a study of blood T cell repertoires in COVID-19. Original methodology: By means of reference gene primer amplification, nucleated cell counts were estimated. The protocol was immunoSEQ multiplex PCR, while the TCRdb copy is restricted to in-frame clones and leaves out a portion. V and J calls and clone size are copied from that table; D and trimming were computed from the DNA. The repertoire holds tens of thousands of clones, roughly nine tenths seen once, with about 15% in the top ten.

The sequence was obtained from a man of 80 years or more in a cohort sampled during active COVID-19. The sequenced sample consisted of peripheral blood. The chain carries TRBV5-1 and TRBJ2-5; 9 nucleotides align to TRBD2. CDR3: CASSLVLAGGQGETQYF. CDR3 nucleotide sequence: TGCGCCAGCAGCTTGGTCCTTGCGGGGGGGCAAGGAGAGACCCAGTACTTC.